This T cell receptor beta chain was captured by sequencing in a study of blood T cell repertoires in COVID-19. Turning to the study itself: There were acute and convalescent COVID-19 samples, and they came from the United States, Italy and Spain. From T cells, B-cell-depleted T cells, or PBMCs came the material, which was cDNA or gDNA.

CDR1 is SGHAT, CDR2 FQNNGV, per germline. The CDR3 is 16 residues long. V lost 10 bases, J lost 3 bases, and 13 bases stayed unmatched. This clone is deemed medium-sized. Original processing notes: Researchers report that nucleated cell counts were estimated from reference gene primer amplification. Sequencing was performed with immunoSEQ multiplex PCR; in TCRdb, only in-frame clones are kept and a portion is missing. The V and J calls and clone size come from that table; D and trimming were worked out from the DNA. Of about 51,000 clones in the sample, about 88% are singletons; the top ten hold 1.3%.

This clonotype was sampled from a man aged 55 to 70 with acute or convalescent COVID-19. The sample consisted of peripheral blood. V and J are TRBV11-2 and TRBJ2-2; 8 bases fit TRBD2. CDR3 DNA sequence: TGTGCCACCGGGAGCGGGGGAAGGATGGACACCGGGGAGCTGTTTTTT. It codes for CATGSGGRMDTGELFF.